This T cell receptor beta chain was documented in a study of blood T cell repertoires in COVID-19. Whole-study context: T cells, B-cell-depleted T cells, or PBMCs provided the cDNA or gDNA that served as material.

Which cohort a participant joined came from the clinical history participants gave. Two negative PCRs, clearance, or symptom resolution characterized the recovered Cohort 3 donors. Data came from immunoSEQ multiplex PCR; TCRdb stores just in-frame clones and leaves some out. The profile shows about 250,000 clones, under 95% of them singletons. CDR1 SNHLY and CDR2 FYNNEI come from the germline V gene. J lost 6 bases, V lost 4 bases, and 9 bases had no gene match. CDR3 length: 18 amino acids. The J gene is TRBJ2-1, the V gene TRBV2; 16 bases line up with TRBD2. The sequencing sample was made of PBMCs or T cells enriched from blood (not recorded which). The TCR was taken from a woman aged 18 to 35 who had recovered from COVID-19. For the CDR3, the DNA is TGTGCCAGCAGTGCAAACCCGGGACTAGCGGGGGGGATCAATGAGCAGTTCTTC. This sequence encodes CASSANPGLAGGINEQFF.